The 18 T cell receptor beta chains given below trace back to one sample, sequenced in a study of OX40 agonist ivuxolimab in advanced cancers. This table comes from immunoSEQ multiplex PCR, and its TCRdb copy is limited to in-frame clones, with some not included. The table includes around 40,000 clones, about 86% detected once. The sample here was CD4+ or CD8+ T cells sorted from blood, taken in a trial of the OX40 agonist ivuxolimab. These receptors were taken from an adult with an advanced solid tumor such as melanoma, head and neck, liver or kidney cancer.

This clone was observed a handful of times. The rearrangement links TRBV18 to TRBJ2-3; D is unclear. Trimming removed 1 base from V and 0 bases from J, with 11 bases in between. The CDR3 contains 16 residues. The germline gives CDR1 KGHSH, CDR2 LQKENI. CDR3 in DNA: TGTGCCAGCTCACCACAGACCCTTACTAGCACAGATACGCAGTATTTT. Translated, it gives CASSPQTLTSTDTQYF.

The CDR3 DNA is TGTGCCAGCAGCGTAGGGGCACCCGCGAACACCGGGGAGCTGTTTTTT. Protein sequence: CASSVGAPANTGELFF. The chain joins TRBV9 to TRBJ2-2; D remains ambiguous. This CDR3 is 16 amino acids long. Germline V gives CDR1 SGDLS, CDR2 YYNGEE. Deletions cut 0 bases from V and 0 bases from J, with 9 bases between.

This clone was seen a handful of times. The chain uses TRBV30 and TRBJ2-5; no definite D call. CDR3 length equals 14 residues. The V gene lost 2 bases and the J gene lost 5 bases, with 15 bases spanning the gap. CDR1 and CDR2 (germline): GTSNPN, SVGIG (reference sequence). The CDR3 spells CAWSIPGRWETQYF. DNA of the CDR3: TGTGCCTGGAGTATTCCAGGAAGGTGGGAGACCCAGTACTTC.

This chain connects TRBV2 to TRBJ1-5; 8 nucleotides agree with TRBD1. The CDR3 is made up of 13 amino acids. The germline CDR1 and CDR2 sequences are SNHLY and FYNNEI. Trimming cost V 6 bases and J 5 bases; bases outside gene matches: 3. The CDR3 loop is CASSTTGDQPQHF. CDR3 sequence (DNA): TGTGCCAGCAGCACGACAGGGGATCAGCCCCAGCATTTT.

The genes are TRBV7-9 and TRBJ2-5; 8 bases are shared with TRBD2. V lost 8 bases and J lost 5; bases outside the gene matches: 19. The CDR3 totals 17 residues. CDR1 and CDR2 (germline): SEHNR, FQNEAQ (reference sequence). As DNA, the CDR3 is TGTGCCAGCTCCTCACCGGGTAGCGGGACTTTAACGGAGACCCAGTACTTC. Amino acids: CASSSPGSGTLTETQYF.

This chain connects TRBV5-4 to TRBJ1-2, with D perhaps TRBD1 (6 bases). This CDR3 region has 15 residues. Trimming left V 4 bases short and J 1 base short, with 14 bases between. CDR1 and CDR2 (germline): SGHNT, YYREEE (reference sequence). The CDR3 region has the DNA TGTGCCAGCAGCCGAGACTCACAGGGTAACTATGGCTACACCTTC. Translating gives CASSRDSQGNYGYTF. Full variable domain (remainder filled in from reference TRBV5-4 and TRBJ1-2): ETGVTQSPTHLIKTRGQQVTLRCSSQSGHNTVSWYQQALGQGPQFIFQYYREEENGRGNFPPRFSGLQFPNYSSELNVNALELDDSALYLCASSRDSQGNYGYTFGSGTRLTVV.

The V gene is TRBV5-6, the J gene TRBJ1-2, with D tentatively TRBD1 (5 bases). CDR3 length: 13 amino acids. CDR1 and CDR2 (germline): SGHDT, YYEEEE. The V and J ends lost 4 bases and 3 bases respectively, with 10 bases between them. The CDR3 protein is CASSPGRDYGYTF. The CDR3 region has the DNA TGTGCCAGCAGCCCCGGCAGGGACTATGGCTACACCTTC.

CDR3: CASSYPQSPVLNNSPLHF. The CDR3 nucleotides are TGTGCCAGCAGTTACCCGCAGAGCCCAGTTCTTAATAATTCACCCCTCCACTTT. V is TRBV28 and J is TRBJ1-6; D ambiguous. Germline loops: CDR1 MDHEN, CDR2 SYDVKM. The CDR3 is 18 residues long. Trimming pared 4 bases from V and 5 bases from J, leaving 21 bases between.

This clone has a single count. The CDR3 DNA reads as TGTGCCAGTAGTATACAGGGTTCCGGGGAGCTGTTTTTT. This codes for CASSIQGSGELFF. The V call is TRBV19, the J call TRBJ2-2; weak D call: TRBD1 (5 bases). Trimming stripped 2 bases from V and 6 bases from J, with 7 bases between. The germline V gene has CDR1 LNHDA and CDR2 SQIVND (reference sequence). The CDR3 loop spans 13 amino acids.

The CDR3 nucleotides read TGTGCCAGCTCACCCTCGGAGGGAGTTGAAAAACTGTTTTTT. Translating it yields CASSPSEGVEKLFF. The chain is built from TRBV18 and TRBJ1-4; the D is unclear. The CDR3 totals 14 residues. Looked up from germline, CDR1 is KGHSH and CDR2 is LQKENI. Trimming removed 3 bases at V and 7 bases at J, with 12 bases between.

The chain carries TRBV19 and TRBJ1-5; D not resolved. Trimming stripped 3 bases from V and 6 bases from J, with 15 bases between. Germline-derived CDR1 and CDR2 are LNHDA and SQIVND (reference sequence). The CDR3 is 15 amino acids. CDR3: CASSMPGLGGQPQHF. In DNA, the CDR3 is TGTGCCAGTAGTATGCCTGGACTCGGCGGTCAGCCCCAGCATTTT. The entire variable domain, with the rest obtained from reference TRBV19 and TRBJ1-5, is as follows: DGGITQSPKYLFRKEGQNVTLSCEQNLNHDAMYWYRQDPGQGLRLIYYSQIVNDFQKGDIAEGYSVSREKKESFPLTVTSAQKNPTAFYLCASSMPGLGGQPQHFGDGTRLSIL.

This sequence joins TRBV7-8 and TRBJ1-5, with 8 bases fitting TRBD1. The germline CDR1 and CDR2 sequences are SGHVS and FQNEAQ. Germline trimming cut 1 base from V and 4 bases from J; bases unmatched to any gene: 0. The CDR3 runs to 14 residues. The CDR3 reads CASSLGDRNQPQHF. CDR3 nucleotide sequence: TGTGCCAGCAGCTTAGGGGACAGGAATCAGCCCCAGCATTTT.

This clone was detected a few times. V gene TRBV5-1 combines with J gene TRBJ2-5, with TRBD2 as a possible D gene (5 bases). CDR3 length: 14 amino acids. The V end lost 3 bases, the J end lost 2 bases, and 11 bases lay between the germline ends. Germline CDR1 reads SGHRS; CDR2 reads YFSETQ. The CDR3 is CASSSGKGQETQYF. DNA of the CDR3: TGCGCCAGCAGCTCGGGGAAAGGGCAAGAGACCCAGTACTTC.

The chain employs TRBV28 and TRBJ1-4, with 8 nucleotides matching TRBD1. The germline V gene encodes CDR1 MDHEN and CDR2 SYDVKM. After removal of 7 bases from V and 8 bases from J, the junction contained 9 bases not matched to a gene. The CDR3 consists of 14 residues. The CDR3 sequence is CASNLDRVGEKLFF. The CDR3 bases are TGTGCCAGCAACCTGGACAGGGTAGGAGAAAAACTGTTTTTT.

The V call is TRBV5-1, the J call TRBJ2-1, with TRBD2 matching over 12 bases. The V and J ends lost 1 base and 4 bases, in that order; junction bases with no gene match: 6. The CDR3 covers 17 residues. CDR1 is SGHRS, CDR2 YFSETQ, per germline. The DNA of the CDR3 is TGCGCCAGCAGCTTGCTGACTAGCGGGAGACCTTACAATGAGCAGTTCTTC. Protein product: CASSLLTSGRPYNEQFF.

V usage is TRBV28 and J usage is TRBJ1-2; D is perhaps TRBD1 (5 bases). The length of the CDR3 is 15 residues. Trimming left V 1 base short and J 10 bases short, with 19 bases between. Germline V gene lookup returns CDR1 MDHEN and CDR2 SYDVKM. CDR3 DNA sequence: TGTGCCAGCAGTTTATCCGGGACTCCTAAAGGGGACTACACCTTC. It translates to CASSLSGTPKGDYTF.

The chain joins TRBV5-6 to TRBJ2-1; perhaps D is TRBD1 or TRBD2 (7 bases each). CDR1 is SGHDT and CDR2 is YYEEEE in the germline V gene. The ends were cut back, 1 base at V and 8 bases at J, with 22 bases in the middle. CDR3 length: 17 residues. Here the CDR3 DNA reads TGTGCCAGCAGCTTGTGGGGAGGGGGCCACGGAATCGATGAGCAGTTCTTC. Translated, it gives CASSLWGGGHGIDEQFF.

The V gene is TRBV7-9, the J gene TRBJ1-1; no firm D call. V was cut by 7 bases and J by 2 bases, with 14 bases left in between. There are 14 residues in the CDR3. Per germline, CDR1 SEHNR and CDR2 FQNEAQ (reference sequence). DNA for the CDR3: TGTGCCAGCACCCCTCGGACGGTTAACACTGAAGCTTTCTTT. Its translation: CASTPRTVNTEAFF.